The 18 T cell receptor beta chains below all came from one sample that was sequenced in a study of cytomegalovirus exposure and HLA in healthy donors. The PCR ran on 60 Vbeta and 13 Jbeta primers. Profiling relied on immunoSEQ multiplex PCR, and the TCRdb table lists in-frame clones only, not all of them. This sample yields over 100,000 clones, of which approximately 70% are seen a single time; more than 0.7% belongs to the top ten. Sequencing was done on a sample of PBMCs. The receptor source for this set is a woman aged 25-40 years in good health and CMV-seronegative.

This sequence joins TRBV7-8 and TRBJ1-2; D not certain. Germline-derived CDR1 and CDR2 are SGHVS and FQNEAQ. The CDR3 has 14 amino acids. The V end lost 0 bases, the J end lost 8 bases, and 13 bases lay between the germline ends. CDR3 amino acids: CASSLAGISSGYTF. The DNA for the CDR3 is TGTGCCAGCAGCTTAGCAGGGATATCTAGCGGCTACACCTTC.

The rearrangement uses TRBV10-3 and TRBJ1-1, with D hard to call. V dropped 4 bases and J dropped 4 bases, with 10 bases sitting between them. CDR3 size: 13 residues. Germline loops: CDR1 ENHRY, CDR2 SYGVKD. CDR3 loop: CAISGVEGTEAFF. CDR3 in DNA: TGTGCCATCAGTGGAGTCGAGGGCACTGAAGCTTTCTTT.

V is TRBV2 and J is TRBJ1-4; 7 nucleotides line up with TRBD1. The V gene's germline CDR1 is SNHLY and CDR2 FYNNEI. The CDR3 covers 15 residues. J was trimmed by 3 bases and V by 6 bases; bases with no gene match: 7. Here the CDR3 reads CASSAARGANEKLFF. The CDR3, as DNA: TGTGCCAGCAGCGCAGCCAGGGGGGCTAATGAAAAACTGTTTTTT.

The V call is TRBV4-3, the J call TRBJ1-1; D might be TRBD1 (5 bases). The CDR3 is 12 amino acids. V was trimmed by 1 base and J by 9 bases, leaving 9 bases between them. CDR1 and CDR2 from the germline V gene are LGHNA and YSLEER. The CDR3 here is CASSQGAGQAFF. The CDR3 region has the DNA TGCGCCAGCAGCCAAGGGGCAGGGCAAGCTTTCTTT.

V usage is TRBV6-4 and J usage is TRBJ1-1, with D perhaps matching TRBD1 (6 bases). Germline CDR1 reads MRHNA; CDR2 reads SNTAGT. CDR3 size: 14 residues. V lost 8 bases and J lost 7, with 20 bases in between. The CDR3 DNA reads TGTGCCAGCCCAACAGGGAAGATTTGGGATGAAGCTTTCTTT. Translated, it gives CASPTGKIWDEAFF.

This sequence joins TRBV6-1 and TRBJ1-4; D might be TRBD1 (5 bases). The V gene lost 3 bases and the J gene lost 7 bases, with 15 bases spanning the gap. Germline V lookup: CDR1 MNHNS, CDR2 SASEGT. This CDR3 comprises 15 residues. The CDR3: CASSDQRGIGEKLFF. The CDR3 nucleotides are TGTGCCAGCAGTGATCAGCGGGGGATAGGTGAAAAACTGTTTTTT.

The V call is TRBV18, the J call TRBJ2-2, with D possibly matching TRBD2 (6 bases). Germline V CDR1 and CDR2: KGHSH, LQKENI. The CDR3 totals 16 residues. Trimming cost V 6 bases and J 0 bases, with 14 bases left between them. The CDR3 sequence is CASSGGVQANTGELFF. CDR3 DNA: TGTGCCAGCTCCGGAGGGGTACAGGCGAACACCGGGGAGCTGTTTTTT.

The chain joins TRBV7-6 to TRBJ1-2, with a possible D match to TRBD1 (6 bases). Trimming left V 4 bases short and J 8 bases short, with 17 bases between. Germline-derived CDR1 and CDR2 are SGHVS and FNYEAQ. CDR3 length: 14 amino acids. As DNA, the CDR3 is TGTGCCAGCAGCTCTCACAGGGAATGGGGAGGCTACACCTTC. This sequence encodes CASSSHREWGGYTF. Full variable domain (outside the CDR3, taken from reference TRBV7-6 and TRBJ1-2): GAGVSQSPRYKVTKRGQDVALRCDPISGHVSLYWYRQALGQGPEFLTYFNYEAQQDKSGLPNDRFSAERPEGSISTLTIQRTEQRDSAMYRCASSSHREWGGYTFGSGTRLTVV.

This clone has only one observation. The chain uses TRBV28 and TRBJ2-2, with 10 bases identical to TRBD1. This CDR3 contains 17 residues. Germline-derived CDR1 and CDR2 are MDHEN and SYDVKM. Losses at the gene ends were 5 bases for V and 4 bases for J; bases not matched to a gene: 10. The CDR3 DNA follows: TGTGCCAGCAGTCTCCCCGGACAGGGGGTTAGCACCGGGGAGCTGTTTTTT. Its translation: CASSLPGQGVSTGELFF.

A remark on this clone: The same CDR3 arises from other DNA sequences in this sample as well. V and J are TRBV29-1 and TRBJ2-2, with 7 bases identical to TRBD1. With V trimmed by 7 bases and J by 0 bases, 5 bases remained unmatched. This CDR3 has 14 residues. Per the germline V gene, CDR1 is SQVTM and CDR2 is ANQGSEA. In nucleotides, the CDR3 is TGCAGCGCGAGAACAGGGGCGAACACCGGGGAGCTGTTTTTT. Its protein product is CSARTGANTGELFF.

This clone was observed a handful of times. For the CDR3, the DNA is TGTGCCAGCAGACCAGGACAGGAGGAGGACTATGGCTACACCTTC. Translation gives CASRPGQEEDYGYTF. This chain links TRBV28 with TRBJ1-2, with TRBD1 matching over 7 bases. Germline CDR1 reads MDHEN; CDR2 reads SYDVKM. The CDR3 is 15 amino acids. Trimming removed 6 bases from V and 3 bases from J; junction bases left unmatched: 10.

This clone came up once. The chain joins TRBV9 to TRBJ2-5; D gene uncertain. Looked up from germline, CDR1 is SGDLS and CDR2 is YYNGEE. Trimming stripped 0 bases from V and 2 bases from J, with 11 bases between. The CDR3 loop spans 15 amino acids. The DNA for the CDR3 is TGTGCCAGCAGCGTAGTCGGGTCCGGGCAAGAGACCCAGTACTTC. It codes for CASSVVGSGQETQYF.

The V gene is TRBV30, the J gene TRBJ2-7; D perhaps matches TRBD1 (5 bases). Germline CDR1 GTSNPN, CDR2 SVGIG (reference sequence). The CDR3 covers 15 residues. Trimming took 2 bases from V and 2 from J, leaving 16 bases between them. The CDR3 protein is CAWSPDPTAAYEQYF. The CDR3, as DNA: TGTGCCTGGAGTCCGGACCCGACAGCCGCCTACGAGCAGTACTTC. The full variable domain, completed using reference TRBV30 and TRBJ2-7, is SQTIHQWPATLVQPVGSPLSLECTVEGTSNPNLYWYRQAAGRGLQLLFYSVGIGQISSEVPQNLSASRPQDRQFILSSKKLLLSDSGFYLCAWSPDPTAAYEQYFGPGTRLTVT.

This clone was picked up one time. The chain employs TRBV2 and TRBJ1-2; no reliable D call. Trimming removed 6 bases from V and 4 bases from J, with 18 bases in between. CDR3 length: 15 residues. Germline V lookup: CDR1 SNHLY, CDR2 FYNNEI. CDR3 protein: CASSSGVRELYGYTF. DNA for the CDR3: TGTGCCAGCAGCTCCGGGGTTCGCGAACTCTATGGCTACACCTTC.

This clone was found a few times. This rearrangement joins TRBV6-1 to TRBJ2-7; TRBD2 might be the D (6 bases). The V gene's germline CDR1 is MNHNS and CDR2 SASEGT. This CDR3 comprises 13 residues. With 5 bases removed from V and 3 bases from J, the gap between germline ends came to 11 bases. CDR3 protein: CASSIAERYEQYF. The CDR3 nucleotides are TGTGCCAGCAGTATAGCGGAGCGCTACGAGCAGTACTTC.

The CDR3 nucleotides read TGTGCCAGCAGTTACGTGGGAGTCTCAGATACGCAGTATTTT. Residues: CASSYVGVSDTQYF. The chain carries TRBV6-5 and TRBJ2-3; possibly TRBD2 for D (5 bases). Deletions cut 2 bases from V and 4 bases from J, with 10 bases between. Germline-derived CDR1 and CDR2 are MNHEY and SVGAGI. CDR3 length equals 14 residues.

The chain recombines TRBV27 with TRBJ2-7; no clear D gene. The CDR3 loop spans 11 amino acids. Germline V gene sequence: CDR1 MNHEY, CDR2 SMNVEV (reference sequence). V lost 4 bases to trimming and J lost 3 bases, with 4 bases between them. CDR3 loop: CASSSSYEQYF. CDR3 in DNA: TGTGCCAGCAGTTCTAGCTACGAGCAGTACTTC.

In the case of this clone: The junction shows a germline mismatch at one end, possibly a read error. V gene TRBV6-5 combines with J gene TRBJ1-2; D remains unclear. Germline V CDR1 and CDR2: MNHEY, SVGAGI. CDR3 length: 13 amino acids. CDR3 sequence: CASSNSGNHGYTF. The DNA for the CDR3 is TGTGCCAGCAGTAACTCCGGGAACCATGGCTACACCTTC.